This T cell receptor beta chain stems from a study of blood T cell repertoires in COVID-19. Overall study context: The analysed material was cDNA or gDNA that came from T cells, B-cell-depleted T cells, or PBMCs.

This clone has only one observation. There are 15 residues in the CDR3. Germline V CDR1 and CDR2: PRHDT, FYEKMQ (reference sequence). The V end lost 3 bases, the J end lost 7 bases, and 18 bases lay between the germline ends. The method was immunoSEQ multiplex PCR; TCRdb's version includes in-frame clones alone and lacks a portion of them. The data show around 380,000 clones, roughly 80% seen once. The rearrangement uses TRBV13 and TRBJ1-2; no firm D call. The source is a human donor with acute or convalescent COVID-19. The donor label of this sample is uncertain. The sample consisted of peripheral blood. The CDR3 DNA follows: TGTGCCAGCAGCTTCGCCCGCAGCGGGATTAGTGGCTACACCTTC. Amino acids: CASSFARSGISGYTF.